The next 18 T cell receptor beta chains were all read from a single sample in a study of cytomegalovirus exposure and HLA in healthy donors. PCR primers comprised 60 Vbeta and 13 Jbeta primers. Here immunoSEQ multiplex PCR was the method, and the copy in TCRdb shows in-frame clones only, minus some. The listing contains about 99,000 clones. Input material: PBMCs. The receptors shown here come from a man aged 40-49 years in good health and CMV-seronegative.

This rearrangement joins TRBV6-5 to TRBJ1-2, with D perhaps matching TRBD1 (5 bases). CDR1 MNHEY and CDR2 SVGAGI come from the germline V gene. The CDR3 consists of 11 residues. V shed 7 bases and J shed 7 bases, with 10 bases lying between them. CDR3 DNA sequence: TGTGCCAGCAAATATAGGGGTGGCTACACCTTC. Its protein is CASKYRGGYTF.

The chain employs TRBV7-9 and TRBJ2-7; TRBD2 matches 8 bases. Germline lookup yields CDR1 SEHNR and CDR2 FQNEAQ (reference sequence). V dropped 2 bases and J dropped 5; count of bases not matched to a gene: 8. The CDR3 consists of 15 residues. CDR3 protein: CASSLRGLAADEQYF. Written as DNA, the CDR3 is TGTGCCAGCAGCTTACGCGGACTAGCTGCCGACGAGCAGTACTTC.

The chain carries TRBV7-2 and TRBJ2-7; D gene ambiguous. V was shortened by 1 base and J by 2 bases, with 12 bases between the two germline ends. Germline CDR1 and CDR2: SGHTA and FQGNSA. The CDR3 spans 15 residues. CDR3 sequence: CASSLGAVPTYEQYF. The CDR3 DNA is TGTGCCAGCAGCTTAGGGGCAGTTCCAACCTACGAGCAGTACTTC. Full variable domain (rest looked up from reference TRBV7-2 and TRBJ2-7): GAGVSQSPSNKVTEKGKDVELRCDPISGHTALYWYRQSLGQGLEFLIYFQGNSAPDKSGLPSDRFSAERTGGSVSTLTIQRTQQEDSAVYLCASSLGAVPTYEQYFGPGTRLTVT.

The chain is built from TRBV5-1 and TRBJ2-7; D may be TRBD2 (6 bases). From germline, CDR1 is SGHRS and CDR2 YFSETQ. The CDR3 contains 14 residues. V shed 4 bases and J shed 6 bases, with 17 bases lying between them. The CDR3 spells CASSHSGGIREQYF. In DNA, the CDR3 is TGCGCCAGCAGCCACTCTGGGGGGATACGCGAGCAGTACTTC.

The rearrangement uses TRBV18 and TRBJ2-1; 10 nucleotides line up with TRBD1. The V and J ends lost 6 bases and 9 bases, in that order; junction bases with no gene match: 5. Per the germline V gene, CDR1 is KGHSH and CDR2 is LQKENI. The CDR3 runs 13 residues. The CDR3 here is CASSQGQGGEQFF. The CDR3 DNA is TGTGCCAGCTCTCAAGGACAGGGGGGTGAGCAGTTCTTC. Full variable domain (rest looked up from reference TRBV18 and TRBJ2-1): NAGVMQNPRHLVRRRGQEARLRCSPMKGHSHVYWYRQLPEEGLKFMVYLQKENIIDESGMPKERFSAEFPKEGPSILRIQQVVRGDSAAYFCASSQGQGGEQFFGPGTRLTVL.

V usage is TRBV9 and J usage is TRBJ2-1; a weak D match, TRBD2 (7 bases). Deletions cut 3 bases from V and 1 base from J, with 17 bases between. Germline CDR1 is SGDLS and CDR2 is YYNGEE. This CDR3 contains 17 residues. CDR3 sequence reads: CASSAAGAGFSYNEQFF. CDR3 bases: TGTGCCAGCAGCGCGGCGGGGGCAGGATTTTCCTACAATGAGCAGTTCTTC.

CDR3 DNA: TGCGCCAGCAGTGAGAGGCAACAGGGTAGGGGCGAGCAGTACTTC. It translates to CASSERQQGRGEQYF. V and J are TRBV10-1 and TRBJ2-7; maybe TRBD1 (6 bases). The germline V and J ends were trimmed by 2 bases and 6 bases, with 17 bases remaining between them. Per germline, CDR1 WNHNN and CDR2 SYGVQD (reference sequence). The CDR3 is 15 residues long.

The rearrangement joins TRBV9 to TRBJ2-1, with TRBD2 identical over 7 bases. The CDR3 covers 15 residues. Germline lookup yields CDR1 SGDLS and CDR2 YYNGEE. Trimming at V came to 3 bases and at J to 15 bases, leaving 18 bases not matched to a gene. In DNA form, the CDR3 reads TGTGCCAGCAGCGAGGCCCCCCTGGGAGCGGGGAGGGGGTTCTTC. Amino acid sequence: CASSEAPLGAGRGFF.

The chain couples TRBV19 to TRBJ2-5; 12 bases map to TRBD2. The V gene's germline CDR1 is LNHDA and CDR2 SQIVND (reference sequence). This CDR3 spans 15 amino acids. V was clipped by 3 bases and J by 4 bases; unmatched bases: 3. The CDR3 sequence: CASSIGLAGRETQYF. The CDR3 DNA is TGTGCCAGTAGTATCGGACTAGCGGGGCGAGAGACCCAGTACTTC.

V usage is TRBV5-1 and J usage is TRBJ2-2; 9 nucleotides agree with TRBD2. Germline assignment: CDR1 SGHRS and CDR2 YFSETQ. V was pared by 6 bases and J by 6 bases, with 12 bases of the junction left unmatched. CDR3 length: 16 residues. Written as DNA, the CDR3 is TGCGCCAGCACCCTTCCAGGCGGGGGGGCCGCCGGGGAGCTGTTTTTT. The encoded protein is CASTLPGGGAAGELFF.

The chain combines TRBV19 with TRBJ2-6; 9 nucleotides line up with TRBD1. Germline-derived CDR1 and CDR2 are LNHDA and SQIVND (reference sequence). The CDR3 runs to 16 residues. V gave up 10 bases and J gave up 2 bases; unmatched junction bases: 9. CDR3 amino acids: CATSGTGLAGANVLTF. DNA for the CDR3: TGTGCCACCTCTGGGACAGGGCTTGCTGGGGCCAACGTCCTGACTTTC.

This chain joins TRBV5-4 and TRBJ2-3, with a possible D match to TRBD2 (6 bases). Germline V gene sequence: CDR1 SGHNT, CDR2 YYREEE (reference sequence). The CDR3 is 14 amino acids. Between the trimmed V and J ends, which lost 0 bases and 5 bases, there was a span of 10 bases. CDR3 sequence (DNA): TGTGCCAGCAGCTTGGGGGAGGCGGAAGATACGCAGTATTTT. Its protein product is CASSLGEAEDTQYF.

CDR3 coding DNA: TGTGCCAGCAGTTTAAGGGGGACGGGGTCCTCCTACGAGCAGTACTTC. This codes for CASSLRGTGSSYEQYF. This chain connects TRBV27 to TRBJ2-7, with D perhaps matching TRBD1 (6 bases). Germline CDR1 reads MNHEY; CDR2 reads SMNVEV (reference sequence). The CDR3 covers 16 residues. V lost 2 bases, J lost 0 bases, and 14 bases lay in between.

Written as DNA, the CDR3 is TGTGCCAGCAAGGAGGCGGGAGTAGCAGATACGCAGTATTTT. This codes for CASKEAGVADTQYF. This chain connects TRBV7-2 to TRBJ2-3, with 7 bases aligning to TRBD2. This CDR3 spans 14 amino acids. The V segment lost 7 bases and the J segment 4 bases; nucleotides outside the gene matches: 8. Per germline, CDR1 SGHTA and CDR2 FQGNSA.

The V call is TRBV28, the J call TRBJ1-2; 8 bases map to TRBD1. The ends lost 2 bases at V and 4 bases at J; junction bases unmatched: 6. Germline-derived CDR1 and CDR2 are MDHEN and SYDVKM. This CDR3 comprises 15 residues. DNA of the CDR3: TGTGCCAGCAGTTTAGCCCAGGGGGCCGGCTATGGCTACACCTTC. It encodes CASSLAQGAGYGYTF.

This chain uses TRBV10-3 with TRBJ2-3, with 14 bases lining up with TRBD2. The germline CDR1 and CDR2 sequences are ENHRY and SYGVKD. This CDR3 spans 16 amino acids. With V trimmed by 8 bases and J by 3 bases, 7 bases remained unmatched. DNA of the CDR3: TGTGCCATCTCCCCGGGACTAGCGGGGGTAACAGATACGCAGTATTTT. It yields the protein CAISPGLAGVTDTQYF.

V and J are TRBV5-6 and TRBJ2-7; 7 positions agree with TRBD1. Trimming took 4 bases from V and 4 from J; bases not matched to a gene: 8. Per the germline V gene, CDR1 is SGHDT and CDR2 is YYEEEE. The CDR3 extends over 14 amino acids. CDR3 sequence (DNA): TGTGCCAGCAGCGGGGGACAGATTTCTTACGAGCAGTACTTC. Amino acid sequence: CASSGGQISYEQYF.

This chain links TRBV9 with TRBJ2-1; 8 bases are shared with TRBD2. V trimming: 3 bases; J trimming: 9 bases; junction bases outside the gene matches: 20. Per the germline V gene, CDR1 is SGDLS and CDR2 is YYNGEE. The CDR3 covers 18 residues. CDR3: CASSANIIAGWGVGEQFF. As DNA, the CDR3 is TGTGCCAGCAGCGCAAACATCATAGCGGGATGGGGGGTTGGTGAGCAGTTCTTC.